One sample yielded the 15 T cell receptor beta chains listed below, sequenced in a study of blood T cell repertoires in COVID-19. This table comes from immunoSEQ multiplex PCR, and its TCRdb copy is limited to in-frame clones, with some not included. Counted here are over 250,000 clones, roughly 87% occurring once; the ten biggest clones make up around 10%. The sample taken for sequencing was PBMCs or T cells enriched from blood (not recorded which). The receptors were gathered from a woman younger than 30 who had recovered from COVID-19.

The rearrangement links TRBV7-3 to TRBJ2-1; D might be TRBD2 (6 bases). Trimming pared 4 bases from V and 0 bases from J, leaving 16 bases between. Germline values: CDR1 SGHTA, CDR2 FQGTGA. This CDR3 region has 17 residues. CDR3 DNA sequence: TGTGCCAGCAGCTCCCAAGGACTACCCCACTCCTACAATGAGCAGTTCTTC. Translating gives CASSSQGLPHSYNEQFF.

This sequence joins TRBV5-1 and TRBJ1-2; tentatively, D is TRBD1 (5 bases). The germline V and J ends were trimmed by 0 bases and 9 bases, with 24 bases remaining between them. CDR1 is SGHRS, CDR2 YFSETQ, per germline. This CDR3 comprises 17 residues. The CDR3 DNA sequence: TGCGCCAGCAGCTTGGGAGGAATCGACAGAAGGAGACTGAGCTACACCTTC. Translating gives CASSLGGIDRRRLSYTF.

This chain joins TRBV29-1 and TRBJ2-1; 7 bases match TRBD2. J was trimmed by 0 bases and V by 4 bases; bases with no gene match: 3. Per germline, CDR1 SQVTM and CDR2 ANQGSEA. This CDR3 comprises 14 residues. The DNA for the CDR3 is TGCAGCGTTGTAAGCGGGATCTCCTACAATGAGCAGTTCTTC. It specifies CSVVSGISYNEQFF.

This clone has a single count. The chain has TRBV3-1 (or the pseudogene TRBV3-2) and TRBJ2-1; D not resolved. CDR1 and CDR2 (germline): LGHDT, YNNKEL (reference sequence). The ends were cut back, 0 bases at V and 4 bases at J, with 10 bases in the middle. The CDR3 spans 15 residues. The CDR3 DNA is TGTGCCAGCAGCCAAGATTCGGCGGCGTACAATGAGCAGTTCTTC. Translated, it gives CASSQDSAAYNEQFF.

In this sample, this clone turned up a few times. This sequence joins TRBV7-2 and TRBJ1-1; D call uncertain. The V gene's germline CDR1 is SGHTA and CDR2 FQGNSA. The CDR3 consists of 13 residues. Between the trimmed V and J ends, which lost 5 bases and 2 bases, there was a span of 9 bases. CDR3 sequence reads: CASSGLRNTEAFF. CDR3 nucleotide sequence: TGTGCCAGCAGCGGACTTCGCAACACTGAAGCTTTCTTT.

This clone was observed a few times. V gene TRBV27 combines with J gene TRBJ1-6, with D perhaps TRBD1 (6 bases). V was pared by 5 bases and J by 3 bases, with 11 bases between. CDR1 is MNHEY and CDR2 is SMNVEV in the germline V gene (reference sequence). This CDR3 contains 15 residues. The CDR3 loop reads CASSQDRHYNSPLHF. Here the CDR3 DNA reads TGTGCCAGCAGTCAAGACAGGCACTATAATTCACCCCTCCACTTT.

Here the CDR3 DNA reads TGTGCCAGCAGTTTATGGGGGCTAGCGGGTAACAACCGGGAGCAGTACTTC. It encodes CASSLWGLAGNNREQYF. The chain carries TRBV28 and TRBJ2-7; 8 nucleotides match TRBD2. In germline, CDR1 is MDHEN, CDR2 SYDVKM. The CDR3 length is 17 residues. V was clipped by 0 bases and J by 7 bases; unmatched bases: 14.

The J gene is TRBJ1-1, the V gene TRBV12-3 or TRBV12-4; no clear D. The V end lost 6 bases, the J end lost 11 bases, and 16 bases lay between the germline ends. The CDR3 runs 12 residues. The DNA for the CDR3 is TGTGCCAGCAGGTATGGCCAAGAGGTGGCTTTCTTT. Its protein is CASRYGQEVAFF.

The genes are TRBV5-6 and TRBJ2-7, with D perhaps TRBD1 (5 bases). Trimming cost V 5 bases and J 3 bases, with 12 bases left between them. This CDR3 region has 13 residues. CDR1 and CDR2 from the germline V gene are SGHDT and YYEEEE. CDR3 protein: CASRPDRGYEQYF. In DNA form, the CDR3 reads TGTGCCAGCAGACCCGACAGAGGCTACGAGCAGTACTTC. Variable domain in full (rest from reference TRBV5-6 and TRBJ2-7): DAGVTQSPTHLIKTRGQQVTLRCSPKSGHDTVSWYQQALGQGPQFIFQYYEEEERQRGNFPDRFSGHQFPNYSSELNVNALLLGDSALYLCASRPDRGYEQYFGPGTRLTVT.

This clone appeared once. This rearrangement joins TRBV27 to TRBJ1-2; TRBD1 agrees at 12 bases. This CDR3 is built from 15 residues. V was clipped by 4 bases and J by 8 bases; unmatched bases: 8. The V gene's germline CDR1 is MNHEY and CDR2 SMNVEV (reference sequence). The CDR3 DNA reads TGTGCCAGCAGTTCAGGGGGACAGGGGGCGTGGGGCTACACCTTC. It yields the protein CASSSGGQGAWGYTF.

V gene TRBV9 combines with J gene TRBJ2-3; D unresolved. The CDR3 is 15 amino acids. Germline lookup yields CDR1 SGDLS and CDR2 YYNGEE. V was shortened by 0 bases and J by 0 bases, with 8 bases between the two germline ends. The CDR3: CASSVAPISTDTQYF. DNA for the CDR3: TGTGCCAGCAGCGTAGCCCCTATAAGCACAGATACGCAGTATTTT.

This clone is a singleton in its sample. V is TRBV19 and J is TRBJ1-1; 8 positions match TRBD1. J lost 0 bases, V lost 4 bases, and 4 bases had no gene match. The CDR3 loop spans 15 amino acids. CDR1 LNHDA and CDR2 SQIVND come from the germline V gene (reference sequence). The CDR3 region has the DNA TGTGCCAGTAGTACCCGGACAGGGTTGAACACTGAAGCTTTCTTT. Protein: CASSTRTGLNTEAFF.

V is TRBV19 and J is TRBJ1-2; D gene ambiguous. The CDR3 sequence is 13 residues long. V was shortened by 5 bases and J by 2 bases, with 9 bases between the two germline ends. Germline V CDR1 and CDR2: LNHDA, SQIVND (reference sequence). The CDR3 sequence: CASSPTLNYGYTF. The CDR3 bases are TGTGCCAGTAGTCCAACATTAAACTATGGCTACACCTTC.

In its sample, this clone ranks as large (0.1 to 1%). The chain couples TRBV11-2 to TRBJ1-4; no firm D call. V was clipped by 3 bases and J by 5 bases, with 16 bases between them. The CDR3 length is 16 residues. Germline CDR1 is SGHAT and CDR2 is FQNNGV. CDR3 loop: CASSFWPLLPNEKLFF. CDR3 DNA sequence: TGTGCCAGCAGCTTTTGGCCCTTATTACCCAATGAAAAACTGTTTTTT. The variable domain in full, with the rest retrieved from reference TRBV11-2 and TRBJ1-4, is EAGVAQSPRYKIIEKRQSVAFWCNPISGHATLYWYQQILGQGPKLLIQFQNNGVVDDSQLPKDRFSAERLKGVDSTLKIQPAKLEDSAVYLCASSFWPLLPNEKLFFGSGTQLSVL.

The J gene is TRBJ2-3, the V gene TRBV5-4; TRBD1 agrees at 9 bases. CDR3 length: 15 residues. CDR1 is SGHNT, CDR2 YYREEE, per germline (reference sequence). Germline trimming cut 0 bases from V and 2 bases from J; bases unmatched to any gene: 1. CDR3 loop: CASSLDRGHTDTQYF. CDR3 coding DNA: TGTGCCAGCAGCTTGGACAGGGGGCACACAGATACGCAGTATTTT.